This T cell receptor beta chain was identified during a study of PD-1 blockade in classical Hodgkin lymphoma. General study results and limits: Diversity in CD4+ TCRs, unlike that measured in CD8+ TCRs, had risen significantly by C4D1. Lower baseline TCR diversity was reported for newly diagnosed patients than for healthy donors. Similar baseline diversity was found in complete responders and newly diagnosed patients.

The data were produced by immunoSEQ multiplex PCR, yet TCRdb's version contains in-frame clones alone and is incomplete. In the table there are 10,000 to 15,000 clones, about four fifths of which are singletons. On this clone: Its target is not known.

The time point here: cycle 4 day 1 (C4D1), after less than 7 weeks of nivolumab. Brentuximab vedotin exposure varied among the patients, all of whom had relapsed after autologous stem cell transplantation. Isolation of CD4+ T cells from thawed PBMCs was performed by magnetic negative selection. This TCR came from a human donor with classical Hodgkin lymphoma. The sequenced sample was CD4+ T cells from blood, obtained before the fourth cycle of nivolumab.

CDR3 DNA sequence: TGTGCCACGAGGACAGCCCATTATGGCTACACCTTC. Encoded protein: CATRTAHYGYTF. The rearrangement links TRBV28 to TRBJ1-2; tentative D call: TRBD1 (6 bases). The CDR3 loop spans 12 amino acids. Per germline, CDR1 MDHEN and CDR2 SYDVKM. V was trimmed by 10 bases and J by 5 bases, leaving 14 bases between them.